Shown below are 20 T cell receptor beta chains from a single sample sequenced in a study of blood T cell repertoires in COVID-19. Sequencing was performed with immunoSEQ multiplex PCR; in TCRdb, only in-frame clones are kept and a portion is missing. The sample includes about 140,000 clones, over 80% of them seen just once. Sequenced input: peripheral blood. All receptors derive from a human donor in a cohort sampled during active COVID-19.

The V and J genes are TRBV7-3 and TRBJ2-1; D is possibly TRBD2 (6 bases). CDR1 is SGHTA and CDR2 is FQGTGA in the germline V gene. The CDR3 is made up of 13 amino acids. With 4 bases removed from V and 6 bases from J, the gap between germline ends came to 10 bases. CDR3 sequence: CASSSSSANEQFF. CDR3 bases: TGTGCCAGCAGCTCGTCTAGCGCCAATGAGCAGTTCTTC.

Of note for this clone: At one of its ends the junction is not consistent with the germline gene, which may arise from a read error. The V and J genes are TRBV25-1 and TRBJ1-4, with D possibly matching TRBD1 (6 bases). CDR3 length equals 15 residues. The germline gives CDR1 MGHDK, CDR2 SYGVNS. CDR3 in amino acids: CASSEVRGANEKLFF. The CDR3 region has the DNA TGTGCCAGCAGTGAAGTACGGGGGGCTAACGAAAAACTGTTTTTT.

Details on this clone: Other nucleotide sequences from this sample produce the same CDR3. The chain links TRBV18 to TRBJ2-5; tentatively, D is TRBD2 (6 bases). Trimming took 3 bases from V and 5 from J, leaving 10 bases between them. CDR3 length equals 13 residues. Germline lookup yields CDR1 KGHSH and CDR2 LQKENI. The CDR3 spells CASSPGLAETQYF. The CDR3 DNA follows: TGTGCCAGCTCACCCGGGCTAGCGGAGACCCAGTACTTC.

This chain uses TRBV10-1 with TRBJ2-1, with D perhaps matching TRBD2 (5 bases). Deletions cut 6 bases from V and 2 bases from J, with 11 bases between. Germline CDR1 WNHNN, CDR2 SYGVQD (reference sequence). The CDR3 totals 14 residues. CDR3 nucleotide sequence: TGCGCCAGCAGAAGCCTCGGGGCCTACAATGAGCAGTTCTTC. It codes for CASRSLGAYNEQFF.

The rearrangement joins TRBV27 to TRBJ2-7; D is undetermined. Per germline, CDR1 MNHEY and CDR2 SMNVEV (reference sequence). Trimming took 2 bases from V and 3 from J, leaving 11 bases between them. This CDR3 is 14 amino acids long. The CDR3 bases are TGTGCCAGCAGTTTAACAAGGCAGGACTACGAGCAGTACTTC. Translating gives CASSLTRQDYEQYF.

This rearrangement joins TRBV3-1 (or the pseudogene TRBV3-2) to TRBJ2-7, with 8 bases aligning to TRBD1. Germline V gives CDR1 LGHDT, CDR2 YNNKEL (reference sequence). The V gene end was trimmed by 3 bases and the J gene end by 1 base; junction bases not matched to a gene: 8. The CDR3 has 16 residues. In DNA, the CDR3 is TGTGCCAGCAGCCAGGGGACAGGTGGCCTTTCCTACGAGCAGTACTTC. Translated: CASSQGTGGLSYEQYF.

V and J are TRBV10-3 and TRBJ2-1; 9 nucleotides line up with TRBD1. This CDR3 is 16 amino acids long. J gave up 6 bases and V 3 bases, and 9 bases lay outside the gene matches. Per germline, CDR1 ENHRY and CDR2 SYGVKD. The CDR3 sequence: CAISEPGQGSGNEQFF. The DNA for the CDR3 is TGTGCCATCAGTGAACCGGGACAGGGTTCCGGCAATGAGCAGTTCTTC.

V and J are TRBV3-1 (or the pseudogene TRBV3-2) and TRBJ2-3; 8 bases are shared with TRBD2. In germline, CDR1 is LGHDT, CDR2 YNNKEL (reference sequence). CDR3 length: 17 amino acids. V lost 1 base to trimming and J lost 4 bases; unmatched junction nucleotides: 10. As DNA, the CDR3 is TGTGCCAGCAGCCAAGGTTTGTTACGGGAGGGCGCAGATACGCAGTATTTT. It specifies CASSQGLLREGADTQYF.

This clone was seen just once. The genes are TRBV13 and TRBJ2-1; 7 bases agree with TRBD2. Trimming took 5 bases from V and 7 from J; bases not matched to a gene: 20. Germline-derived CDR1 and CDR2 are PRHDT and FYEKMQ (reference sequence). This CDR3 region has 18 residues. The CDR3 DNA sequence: TGTGCCAGCAGCAAAGCGGGAAAATATCTGCGCGAGGGAAATGAGCAGTTCTTC. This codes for CASSKAGKYLREGNEQFF.

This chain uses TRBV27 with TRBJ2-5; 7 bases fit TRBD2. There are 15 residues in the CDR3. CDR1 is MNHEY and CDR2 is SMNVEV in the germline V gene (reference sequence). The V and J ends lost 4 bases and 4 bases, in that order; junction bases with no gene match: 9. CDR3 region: CASSSLGGRRETQYF. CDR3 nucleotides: TGTGCCAGCAGTTCCTTGGGCGGGAGACGAGAGACCCAGTACTTC.

CDR3 sequence reads: CASSVVTGWQPQHF. The CDR3 DNA reads as TGTGCCAGTAGTGTCGTAACAGGGTGGCAGCCCCAGCATTTT. The genes are TRBV19 and TRBJ1-5, with TRBD1 as a possible D gene (6 bases). The CDR3 has 14 amino acids. Trimming shortened V by 5 bases and J by 7 bases, and 15 bases separated the two germline ends. Germline V gives CDR1 LNHDA, CDR2 SQIVND (reference sequence). Full variable domain (rest looked up from reference TRBV19 and TRBJ1-5): DGGITQSPKYLFRKEGQNVTLSCEQNLNHDAMYWYRQDPGQGLRLIYYSQIVNDFQKGDIAEGYSVSREKKESFPLTVTSAQKNPTAFYLCASSVVTGWQPQHFGDGTRLSIL.

CDR3 bases: TGTGCCAGAGGACAGATGAATTCACCCCTCCACTTT. It specifies CARGQMNSPLHF. V gene TRBV19 combines with J gene TRBJ1-6, with D tentatively TRBD1 (6 bases). V was trimmed by 9 bases and J by 7 bases, leaving 10 bases between them. This CDR3 region has 12 residues. Germline V gene sequence: CDR1 LNHDA, CDR2 SQIVND (reference sequence).

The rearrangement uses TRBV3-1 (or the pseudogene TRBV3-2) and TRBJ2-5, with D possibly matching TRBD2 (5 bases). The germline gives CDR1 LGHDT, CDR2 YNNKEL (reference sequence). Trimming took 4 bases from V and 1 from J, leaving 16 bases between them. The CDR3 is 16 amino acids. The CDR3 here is CASSRPYGVGQETQYF. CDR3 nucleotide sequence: TGTGCCAGCAGCCGCCCTTACGGGGTGGGCCAAGAGACCCAGTACTTC.

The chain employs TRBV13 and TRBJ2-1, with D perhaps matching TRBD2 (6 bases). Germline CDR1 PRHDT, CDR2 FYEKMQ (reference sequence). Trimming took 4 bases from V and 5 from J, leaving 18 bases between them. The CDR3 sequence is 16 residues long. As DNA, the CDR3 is TGTGCCAGCAGCTCCAACCGGGCTAGCGCAGACAATGAGCAGTTCTTC. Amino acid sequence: CASSSNRASADNEQFF.

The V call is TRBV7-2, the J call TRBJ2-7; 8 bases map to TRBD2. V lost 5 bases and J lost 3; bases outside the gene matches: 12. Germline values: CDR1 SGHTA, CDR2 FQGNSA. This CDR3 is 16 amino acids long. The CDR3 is CASSPQQGLGGYEQYF. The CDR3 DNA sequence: TGTGCCAGCAGCCCCCAACAGGGACTAGGGGGCTACGAGCAGTACTTC. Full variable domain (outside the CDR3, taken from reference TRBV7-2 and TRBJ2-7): GAGVSQSPSNKVTEKGKDVELRCDPISGHTALYWYRQSLGQGLEFLIYFQGNSAPDKSGLPSDRFSAERTGGSVSTLTIQRTQQEDSAVYLCASSPQQGLGGYEQYFGPGTRLTVT.

For the CDR3, the DNA is TGTGCCAGCAGCCCCCCTCCAGGAGATACGCAGTATTTT. Amino acids: CASSPPPGDTQYF. The rearrangement uses TRBV11-2 and TRBJ2-3; D unresolved. Germline V lookup: CDR1 SGHAT, CDR2 FQNNGV. Trimming took off 5 bases at V and 5 bases at J, with 11 bases between the two ends. This CDR3 comprises 13 residues. Full variable domain (missing parts from reference TRBV11-2 and TRBJ2-3): EAGVAQSPRYKIIEKRQSVAFWCNPISGHATLYWYQQILGQGPKLLIQFQNNGVVDDSQLPKDRFSAERLKGVDSTLKIQPAKLEDSAVYLCASSPPPGDTQYFGPGTRLTVL.

The CDR3 loop reads CASSEGRGVPYNGYTF. The CDR3 DNA reads TGTGCCAGCAGTGAAGGCAGGGGGGTTCCCTATAATGGCTACACCTTC. The J gene is TRBJ1-2, the V gene TRBV6-1; 7 nucleotides match TRBD1. CDR3 length equals 16 residues. Germline CDR1 reads MNHNS; CDR2 reads SASEGT. The ends lost 1 base at V and 6 bases at J; junction bases unmatched: 11.

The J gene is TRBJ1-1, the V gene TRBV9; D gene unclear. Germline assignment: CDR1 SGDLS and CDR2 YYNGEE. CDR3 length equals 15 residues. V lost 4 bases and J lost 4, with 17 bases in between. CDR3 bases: TGTGCCAGCAGCTCAGCTCGGGAGATCGGCACTGAAGCTTTCTTT. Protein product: CASSSAREIGTEAFF.

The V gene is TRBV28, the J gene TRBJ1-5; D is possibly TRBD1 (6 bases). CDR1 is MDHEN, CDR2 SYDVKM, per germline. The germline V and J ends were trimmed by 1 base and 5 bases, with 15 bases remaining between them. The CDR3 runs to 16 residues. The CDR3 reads CASSLSVGGVDQPQHF. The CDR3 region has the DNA TGTGCCAGCAGTTTATCAGTAGGGGGGGTCGATCAGCCCCAGCATTTT.

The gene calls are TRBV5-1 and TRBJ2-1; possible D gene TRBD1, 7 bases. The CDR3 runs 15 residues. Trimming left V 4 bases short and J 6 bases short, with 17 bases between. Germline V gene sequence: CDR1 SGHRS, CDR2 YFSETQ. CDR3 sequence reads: CASSLRQGGSNEQFF. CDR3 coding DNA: TGCGCCAGCAGCCTCAGACAGGGAGGTAGCAATGAGCAGTTCTTC.